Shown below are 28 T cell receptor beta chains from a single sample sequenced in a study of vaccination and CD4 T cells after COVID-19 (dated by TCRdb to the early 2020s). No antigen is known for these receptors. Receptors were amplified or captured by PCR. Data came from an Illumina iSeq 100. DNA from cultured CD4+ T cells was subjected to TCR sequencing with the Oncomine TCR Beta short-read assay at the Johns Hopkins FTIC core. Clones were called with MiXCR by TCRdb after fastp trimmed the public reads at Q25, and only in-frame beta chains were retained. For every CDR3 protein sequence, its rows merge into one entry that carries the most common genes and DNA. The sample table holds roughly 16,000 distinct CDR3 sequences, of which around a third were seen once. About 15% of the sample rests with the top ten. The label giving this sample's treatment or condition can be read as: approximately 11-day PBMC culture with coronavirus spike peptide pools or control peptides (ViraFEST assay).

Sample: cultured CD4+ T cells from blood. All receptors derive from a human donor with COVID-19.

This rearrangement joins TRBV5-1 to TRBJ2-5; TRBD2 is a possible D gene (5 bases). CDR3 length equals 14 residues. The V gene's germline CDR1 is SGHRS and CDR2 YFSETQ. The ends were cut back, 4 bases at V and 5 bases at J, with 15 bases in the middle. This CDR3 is CASSPPDGLETQYF. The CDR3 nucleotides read TGCGCCAGCAGCCCACCTGACGGACTGGAGACCCAGTACTTC.

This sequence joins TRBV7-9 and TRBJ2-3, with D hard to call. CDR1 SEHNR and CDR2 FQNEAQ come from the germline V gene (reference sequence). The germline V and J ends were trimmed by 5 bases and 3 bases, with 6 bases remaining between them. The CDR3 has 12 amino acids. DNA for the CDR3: TGTGCCAGCAGCCAGCTGACAGATACGCAGTATTTT. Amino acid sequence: CASSQLTDTQYF.

CDR3 DNA: TGTGCCAGTAGTACGGACAGGGGGCATGGCTACACCTTC. This gives the protein CASSTDRGHGYTF. This rearrangement joins TRBV19 to TRBJ1-2, with TRBD1 matching 11 bases. V was clipped by 4 bases and J by 6 bases; unmatched bases: 1. The V gene's germline CDR1 is LNHDA and CDR2 SQIVND (reference sequence). The CDR3 contains 13 residues.

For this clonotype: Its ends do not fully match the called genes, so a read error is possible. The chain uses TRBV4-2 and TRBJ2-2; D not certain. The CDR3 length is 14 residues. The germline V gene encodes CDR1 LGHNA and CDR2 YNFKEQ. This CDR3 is CASSQDRNPGELFF. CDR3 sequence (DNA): TGTGCCAGCAGCCAAGATCGGAACCCCGGGGAGCTGTTTTTT.

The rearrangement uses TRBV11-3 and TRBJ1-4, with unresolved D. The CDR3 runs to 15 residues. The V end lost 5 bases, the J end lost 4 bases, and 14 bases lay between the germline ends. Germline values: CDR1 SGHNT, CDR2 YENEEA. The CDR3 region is CASSLEGTFNEKLFF. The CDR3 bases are TGTGCCAGCAGCCTGGAGGGTACTTTTAATGAAAAACTGTTTTTT. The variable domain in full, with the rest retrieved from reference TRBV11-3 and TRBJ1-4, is EAGVVQSPRYKIIEKKQPVAFWCNPISGHNTLYWYLQNLGQGPELLIRYENEEAVDDSQLPKDRFSAERLKGVDSTLKIQPAELGDSAVYLCASSLEGTFNEKLFFGSGTQLSVL.

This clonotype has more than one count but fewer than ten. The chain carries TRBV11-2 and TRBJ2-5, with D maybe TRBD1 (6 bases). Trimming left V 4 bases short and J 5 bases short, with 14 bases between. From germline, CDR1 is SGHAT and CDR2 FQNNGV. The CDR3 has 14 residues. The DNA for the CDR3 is TGTGCCAGCAGCTCCAGGGGCACCACCGAGACCCAGTACTTC. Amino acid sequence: CASSSRGTTETQYF.

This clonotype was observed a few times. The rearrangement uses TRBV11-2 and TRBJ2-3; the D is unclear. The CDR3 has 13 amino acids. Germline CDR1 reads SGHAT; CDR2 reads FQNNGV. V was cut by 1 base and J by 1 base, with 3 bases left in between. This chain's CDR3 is CASSLAGTDTQYF. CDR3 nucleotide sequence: TGTGCCAGCAGCTTAGCTGGCACAGATACGCAGTATTTT.

CDR3 sequence: CASSLSRGGEQFF. The CDR3 DNA is TGTGCCAGCAGCTTATCTCGGGGGGGGGAGCAGTTCTTC. The V gene is TRBV7-2, the J gene TRBJ2-1; 8 bases match TRBD2. Germline trimming cut 2 bases from V and 10 bases from J; bases unmatched to any gene: 4. Germline-derived CDR1 and CDR2 are SGHTA and FQGNSA. CDR3 size: 13 residues.

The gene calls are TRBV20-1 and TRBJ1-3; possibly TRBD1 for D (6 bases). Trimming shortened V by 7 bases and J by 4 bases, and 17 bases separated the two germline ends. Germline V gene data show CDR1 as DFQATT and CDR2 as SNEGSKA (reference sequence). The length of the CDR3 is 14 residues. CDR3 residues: CSVPGGLLGNTIYF. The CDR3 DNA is TGCAGTGTCCCCGGGGGCCTTCTGGGAAACACCATATATTTT.

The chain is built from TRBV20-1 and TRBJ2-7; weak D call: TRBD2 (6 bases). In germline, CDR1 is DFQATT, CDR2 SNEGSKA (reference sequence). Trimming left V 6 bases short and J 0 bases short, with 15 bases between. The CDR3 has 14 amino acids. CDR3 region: CSASGGMSSYEQYF. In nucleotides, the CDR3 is TGCAGTGCCAGCGGCGGGATGAGCTCCTACGAGCAGTACTTC.

CDR3 DNA: TGTGCCAGCACGATTTCTACCGTCGATCAGCCCCAGCATTTT. As protein: CASTISTVDQPQHF. The V gene is TRBV6-1, the J gene TRBJ1-5, with D hard to call. The ends were cut back, 7 bases at V and 5 bases at J, with 15 bases in the middle. Germline CDR1 and CDR2: MNHNS and SASEGT. CDR3 size: 14 residues.

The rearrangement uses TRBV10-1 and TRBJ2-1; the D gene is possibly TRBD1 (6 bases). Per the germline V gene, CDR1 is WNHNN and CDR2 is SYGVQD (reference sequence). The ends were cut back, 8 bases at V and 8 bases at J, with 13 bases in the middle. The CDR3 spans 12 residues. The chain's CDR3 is CASGPDSDEQFF. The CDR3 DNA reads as TGCGCCAGCGGGCCGGACAGCGATGAGCAGTTCTTC.

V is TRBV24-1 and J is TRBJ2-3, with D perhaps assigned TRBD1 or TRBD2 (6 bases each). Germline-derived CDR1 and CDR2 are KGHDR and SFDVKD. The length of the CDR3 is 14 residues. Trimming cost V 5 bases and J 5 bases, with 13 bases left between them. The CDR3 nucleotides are TGTGCCACCAGTGGCTGGGGGGCGGGAGATACGCAGTATTTT. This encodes CATSGWGAGDTQYF.

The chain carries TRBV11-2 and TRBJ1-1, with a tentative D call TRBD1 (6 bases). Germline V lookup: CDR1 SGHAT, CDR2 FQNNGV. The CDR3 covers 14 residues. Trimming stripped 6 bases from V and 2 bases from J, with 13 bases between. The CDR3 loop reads CASRTGTTNTEAFF. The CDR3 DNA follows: TGTGCCAGCAGAACCGGGACAACTAACACTGAAGCTTTCTTT.

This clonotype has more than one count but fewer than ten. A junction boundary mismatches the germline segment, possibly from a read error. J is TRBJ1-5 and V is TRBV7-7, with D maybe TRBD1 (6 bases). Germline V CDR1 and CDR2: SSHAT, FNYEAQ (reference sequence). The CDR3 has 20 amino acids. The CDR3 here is CASSLTYRDTDSHSNQPQHF. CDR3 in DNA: TGTGCTAGCAGCTTAACGTACCGGGACACCGATTCCCATAGCAATCAGCCCCAGCATTTT.

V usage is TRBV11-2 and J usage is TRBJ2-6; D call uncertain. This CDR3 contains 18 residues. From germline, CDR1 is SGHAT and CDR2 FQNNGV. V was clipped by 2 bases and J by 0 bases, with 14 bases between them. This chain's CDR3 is CASSLTSAANSGANVLTF. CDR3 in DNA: TGTGCCAGCAGCTTAACCTCGGCAGCGAACTCTGGGGCCAACGTCCTGACTTTC.

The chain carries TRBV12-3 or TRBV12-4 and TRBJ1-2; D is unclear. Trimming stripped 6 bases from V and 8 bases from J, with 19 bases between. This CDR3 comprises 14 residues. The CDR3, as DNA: TGTGCCAGCAGCCCGGAAGAGAAAAACCGCGGCTACACCTTC. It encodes CASSPEEKNRGYTF.

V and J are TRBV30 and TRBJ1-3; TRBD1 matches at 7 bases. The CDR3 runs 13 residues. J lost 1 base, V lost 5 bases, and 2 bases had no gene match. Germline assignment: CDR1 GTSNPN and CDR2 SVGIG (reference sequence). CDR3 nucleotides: TGTGCCTGGGCAGGGGGGTCTGGAAACACCATATATTTT. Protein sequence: CAWAGGSGNTIYF.

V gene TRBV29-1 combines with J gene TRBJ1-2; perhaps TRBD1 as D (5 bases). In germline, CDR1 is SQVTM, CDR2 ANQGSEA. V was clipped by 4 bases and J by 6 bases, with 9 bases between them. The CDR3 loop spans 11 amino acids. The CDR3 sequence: CSVVAGNGYTF. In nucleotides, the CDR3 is TGCAGCGTTGTGGCAGGGAATGGCTACACCTTC. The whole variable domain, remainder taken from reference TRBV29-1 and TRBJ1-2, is SAVISQKPSRDICQRGTSLTIQCQVDSQVTMMFWYRQQPGQSLTLIATANQGSEATYESGFVIDKFPISRPNLTFSTLTVSNMSPEDSSIYLCSVVAGNGYTFGSGTRLTVV.

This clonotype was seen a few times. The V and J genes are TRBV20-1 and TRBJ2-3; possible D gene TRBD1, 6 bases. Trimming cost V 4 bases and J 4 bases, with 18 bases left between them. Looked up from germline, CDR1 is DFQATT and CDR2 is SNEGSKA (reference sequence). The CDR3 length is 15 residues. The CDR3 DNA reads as TGCAGTGCTAAGACTACAGGGATGAGCTCAGATACGCAGTATTTT. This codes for CSAKTTGMSSDTQYF.

The CDR3: CASSTTGGNYGYTF. The CDR3 coding sequence is TGCGCCAGCAGCACGACAGGGGGCAACTATGGCTACACCTTC. The rearrangement joins TRBV5-1 to TRBJ1-2, with TRBD1 matching 10 bases. Unmatched junction bases numbered 2, after V lost 4 bases and J lost 2 bases. There are 14 residues in the CDR3. Germline loops: CDR1 SGHRS, CDR2 YFSETQ.

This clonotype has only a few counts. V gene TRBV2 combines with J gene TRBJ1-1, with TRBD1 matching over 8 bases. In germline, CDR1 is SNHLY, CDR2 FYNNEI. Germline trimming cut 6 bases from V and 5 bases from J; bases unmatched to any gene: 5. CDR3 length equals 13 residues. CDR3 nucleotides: TGTGCCAGCAGCACTACAGGGGGAACTGAAGCTTTCTTT. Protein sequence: CASSTTGGTEAFF.

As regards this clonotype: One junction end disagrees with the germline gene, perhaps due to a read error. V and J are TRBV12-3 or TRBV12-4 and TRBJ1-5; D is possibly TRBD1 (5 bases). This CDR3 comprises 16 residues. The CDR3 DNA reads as TGTGCCAGCACTTTAGGAGCGGGACGCCTCGGGGAGCCCCAGCATTTT. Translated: CASTLGAGRLGEPQHF.

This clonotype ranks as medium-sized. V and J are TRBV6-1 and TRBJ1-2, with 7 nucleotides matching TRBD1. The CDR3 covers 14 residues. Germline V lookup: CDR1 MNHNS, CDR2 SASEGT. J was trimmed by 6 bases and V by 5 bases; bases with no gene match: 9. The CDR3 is CASSKRRDSDGYTF. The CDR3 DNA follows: TGTGCCAGCAGTAAACGCCGGGACAGCGATGGCTACACCTTC.

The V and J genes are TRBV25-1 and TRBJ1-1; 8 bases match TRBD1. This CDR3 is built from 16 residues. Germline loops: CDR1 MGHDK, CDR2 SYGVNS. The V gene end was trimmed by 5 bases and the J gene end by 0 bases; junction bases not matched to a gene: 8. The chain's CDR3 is CASSSIPGQVNTEAFF. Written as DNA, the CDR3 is TGTGCCAGCAGTTCCATTCCGGGACAGGTGAACACTGAAGCTTTCTTT.

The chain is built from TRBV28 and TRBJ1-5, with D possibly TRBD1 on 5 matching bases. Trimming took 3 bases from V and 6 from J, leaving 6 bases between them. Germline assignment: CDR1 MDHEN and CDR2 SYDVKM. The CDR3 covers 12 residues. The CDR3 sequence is CASSLRGQPQHF. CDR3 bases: TGTGCCAGCAGTTTGAGGGGTCAGCCCCAGCATTTT.

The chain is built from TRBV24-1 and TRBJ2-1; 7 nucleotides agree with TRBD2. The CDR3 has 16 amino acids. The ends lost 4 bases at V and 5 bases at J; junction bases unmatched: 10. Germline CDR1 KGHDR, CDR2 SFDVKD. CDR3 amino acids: CATSDPGGGLDNEQFF. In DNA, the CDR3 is TGTGCCACCAGTGACCCAGGAGGAGGACTAGACAATGAGCAGTTCTTC.

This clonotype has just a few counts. The CDR3 region is CASRTGGSSNQPQHF. CDR3 nucleotides: TGTGCCAGCAGGACAGGGGGAAGTAGCAATCAGCCCCAGCATTTT. The chain couples TRBV6-2 or TRBV6-3 to TRBJ1-5, with 9 positions matching TRBD1. Germline CDR1 and CDR2: MNHEY and SVGEGT. The CDR3 loop spans 15 amino acids. Losses at the gene ends were 6 bases for V and 0 bases for J; bases not matched to a gene: 3.